This is a list of T cell receptor beta chains from one sample in a study of Graves' ophthalmopathy and Graves' hyperthyroidism. Using its own MiXCR run on the multiplex PCR reads, TCRdb lists one record per CDR3 protein. The data contain fewer than 350,000 distinct CDR3 sequences, about 17% of them singletons. Source material: peripheral blood. The receptor source for this set is an adult man with Graves' ophthalmopathy. Both conserved end residues are part of each CDR3. D genes are given only for firm matches. The size of a clone is reported for some rows only, either as once, few or many, or as a class for expanded clones.

TRBV15	TRBJ2-7	many	TRBD1	TGTGCCACCAGCAGAGATAGTTTGACAGGGGTCATCTCCTACGAGCAGTACTTC	CATSRDSLTGVISYEQYF
TRBV5-1	TRBJ2-5	many	TRBD2	TGCGCCAGCACGCGGACTAGCGGGAGAGAGACCCAGTACTTC	CASTRTSGRETQYF
TRBV5-1	TRBJ2-7	many	-	TGCGCCAGCAGGCCGGATCTAATCTCCTACGAGCAGTACTTC	CASRPDLISYEQYF
TRBV25-1	TRBJ1-2	many	-	TGTGCCAGCAGTGAATGGAGCTATGGCTACACCTTC	CASSEWSYGYTF
TRBV28	TRBJ2-7	many	-	TGTGCCAGCAGCATTACCGTCCCCTGGGACCGCTACGAGCAGTACTTC	CASSITVPWDRYEQYF
TRBV25-1	TRBJ2-5	many	TRBD2	TGTGCCAGCAGTGAATCGGCTAGCGGGGTACAAGAGACCCAGTACTTC	CASSESASGVQETQYF
TRBV5-5	TRBJ1-1	many	-	TGTGCCAGCAGCCCGACCTCAGGGGACACTGAAGCTTTCTTT	CASSPTSGDTEAFF
TRBV20-1	TRBJ2-5	many	TRBD1	TGCAGTGGCAGCGCCGGGACAGGCCAAGAGACCCAGTACTTC	CSGSAGTGQETQYF
TRBV12-3/TRBV12-4	TRBJ1-1	many	TRBD1	TGTGCCACCCGGACAGGGCCTGGTTTGGACACTGAAGCTTTCTTT	CATRTGPGLDTEAFF
TRBV19	TRBJ1-2	many	-	TGTGCCAGCCGGAGGGAGTCCGGAACCCTCTATGGCTACACCTTC	CASRRESGTLYGYTF
TRBV6-1	TRBJ1-2	-	-	TGTGCCAGCAGTGCGATCGGGACAAAGGGCGAGGGCTACACCTTC	CASSAIGTKGEGYTF
TRBV28	TRBJ1-6	many	-	TGTGCCAGCAGTTTGACGTCACCCCTCCACTTT	CASSLTSPLHF
TRBV20-1	TRBJ2-7	many	TRBD1	TGCAGTGCTAGCCAGGGGGACTACGAGCAGTACTTC	CSASQGDYEQYF
TRBV18	TRBJ1-1	many	-	TGTGCCAGCTCACCACTAGTAACGGAGAACACTGAAGCTTTCTTT	CASSPLVTENTEAFF
TRBV30	TRBJ2-7	many	-	TGTGCCTGGAGTGAGACCCCCTACGAGCAGTACTTC	CAWSETPYEQYF
TRBV18	TRBJ2-5	-	TRBD1	TGTGCCAGCTCACCACGGACAGGGAAACAAGAGACCCAGTACTTC	CASSPRTGKQETQYF
TRBV29-1	TRBJ2-7	many	-	TGCAGCGTCGTCGACAGGTCCGAGCAGTACTTC	CSVVDRSEQYF
TRBV30	TRBJ1-1	many	TRBD1	TGTGCCTGGAGTGTAGGGACAGGGGGCCTTCTATCGAACACTGAAGCTTTCTTT	CAWSVGTGGLLSNTEAFF